This entry describes one T cell receptor (beta chain). Its antigen target is currently unknown. Per-base quality was not reported, and no clone a single base away is much larger than it. Donors formed part of the validation cohort, which comprised about 120 subjects and was distinct from the first cohort of roughly 600 subjects. This sample is part of a study of cytomegalovirus exposure and HLA in healthy donors (dated by TCRdb to 2017 to 2019). Notes on the research overall: The 700 or so repertoires of the first cohort and the 120 validation repertoires were produced on the same platform, according to a later analysis. The study aimed to test whether cataloging public T cell receptors could reveal signatures of past pathogen exposure. A separate validation cohort of over 95 different subjects was used in addition to the roughly 670-subject first cohort. To predict cytomegalovirus infection status, the study brought together high-throughput TCR immunosequencing, statistical association of individual TCRs with disease status, and machine learning. The study at large found these results: In the study, around 150 TCR beta chains were listed as associated with cytomegalovirus. The classifier was reported to diagnose cytomegalovirus status with high specificity and sensitivity in both the original cohort and the validation cohort. A few of the identified cytomegalovirus-associated TCR beta chains were confirmed in vitro to be specific for cytomegalovirus antigens. Most TCR sequences were seen in very few donors, while some public TCRs were found in many individuals. A later analysis lacked HLA typing for the validation cohort, so it scored co-occurrence in that cohort across all 110 or so repertoires. In a later analysis, TCRs clustered in the first cohort were found to also tend to co-occur in the 110 or so validation repertoires, with approximately 93% of cluster scores above 0. According to the authors, the approach could potentially be generalized to other disease states and immunological phenotypes.

The germline V gene gives CDR1 as MDHEN and CDR2 as SYDVKM. From cysteine to phenylalanine, the CDR3 is 14 amino acids long. Just CDR3 DNA is preserved here, 42 bases in frame from base 1. V drops 6 bases and J drops 1 base, leaving 10 bases in between. Library generation was performed with the immunoSEQ multiplex PCR assay. Per the authors' processing: A statistical classification framework was developed to diagnose cytomegalovirus status using the catalog of TCR beta chain sequences. Sourced from immuneACCESS, this table was stored by TCRdb with only in-frame sequences that have V and J called. A share of the clones is absent; for the studies checked, an unresolved V gene accounts for under half, and the remainder has no known explanation. V and J calls and clone size are as listed in that table; D and trimming were resolved from the DNA. The sample contains 330,000 or so clones, roughly 90% of them found a single time. In total, the top ten clones hold about 0.8% of the sample.

Source material: PBMCs. Rearrangement joined TRBV28 to TRBJ1-5; matching of 6 bases hints at TRBD1 as the D gene. The receptor comes from a young woman in good health and CMV-seronegative. The CDR3 sequence is CASSPGQSNQPQHF. The nucleotides are TGTGCCAGCAGCCCCGGACAGAGCAATCAGCCCCAGCATTTT.